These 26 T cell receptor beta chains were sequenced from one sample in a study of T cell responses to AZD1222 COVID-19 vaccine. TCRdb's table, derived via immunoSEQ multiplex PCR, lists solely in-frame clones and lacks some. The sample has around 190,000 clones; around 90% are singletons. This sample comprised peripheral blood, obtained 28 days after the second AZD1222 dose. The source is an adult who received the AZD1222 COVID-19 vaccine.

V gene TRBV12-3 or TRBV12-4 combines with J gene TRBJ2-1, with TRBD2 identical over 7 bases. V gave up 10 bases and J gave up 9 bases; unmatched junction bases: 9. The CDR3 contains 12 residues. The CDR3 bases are TGTGCCAACAACCGAGGGGAGGGTGAGCAGTTCTTC. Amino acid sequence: CANNRGEGEQFF.

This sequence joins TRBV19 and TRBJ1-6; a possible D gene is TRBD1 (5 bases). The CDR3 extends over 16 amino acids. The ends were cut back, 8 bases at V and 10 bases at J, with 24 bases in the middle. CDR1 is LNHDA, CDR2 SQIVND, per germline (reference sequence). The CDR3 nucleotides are TGTGCCAGTTCCAGTGCGGGGGGTAGCAGAGGCTCACCCCTCCACTTT. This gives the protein CASSSAGGSRGSPLHF.

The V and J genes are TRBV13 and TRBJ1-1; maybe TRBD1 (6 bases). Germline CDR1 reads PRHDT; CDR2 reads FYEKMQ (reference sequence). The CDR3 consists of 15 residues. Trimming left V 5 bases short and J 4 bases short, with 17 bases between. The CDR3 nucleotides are TGTGCCAGCAGCCTTCCGGGGGCGCTGGGCACTGAAGCTTTCTTT. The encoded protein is CASSLPGALGTEAFF.

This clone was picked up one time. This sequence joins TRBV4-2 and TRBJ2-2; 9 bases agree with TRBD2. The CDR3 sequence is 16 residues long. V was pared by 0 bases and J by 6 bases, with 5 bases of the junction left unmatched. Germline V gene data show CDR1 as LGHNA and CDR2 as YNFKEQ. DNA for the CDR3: TGTGCCAGCAGCCAAGAGGTACTAGCGGGCGCCGGGGAGCTGTTTTTT. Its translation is CASSQEVLAGAGELFF.

Here the CDR3 DNA reads TGTGCCAGCAGTGAACAGGGAACGGGAAACACCATATATTTT. Its translation: CASSEQGTGNTIYF. J is TRBJ1-3 and V is TRBV6-1, with a tentative D call TRBD1 (5 bases). Per germline, CDR1 MNHNS and CDR2 SASEGT. V shed 2 bases and J shed 4 bases, with 9 bases lying between them. The CDR3 is 14 amino acids.

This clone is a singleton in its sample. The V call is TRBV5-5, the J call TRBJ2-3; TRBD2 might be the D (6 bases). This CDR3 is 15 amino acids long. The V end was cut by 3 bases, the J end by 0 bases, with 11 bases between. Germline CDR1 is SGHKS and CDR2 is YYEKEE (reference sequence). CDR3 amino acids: CASSSAGISTDTQYF. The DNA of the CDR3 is TGTGCCAGCAGCTCCGCGGGGATTAGCACAGATACGCAGTATTTT.

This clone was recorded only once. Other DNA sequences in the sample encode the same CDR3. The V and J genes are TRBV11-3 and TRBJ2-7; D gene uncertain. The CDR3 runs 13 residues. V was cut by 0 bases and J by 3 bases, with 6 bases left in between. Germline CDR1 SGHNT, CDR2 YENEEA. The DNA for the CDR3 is TGTGCCAGCAGCTTAGAGGCAGACTACGAGCAGTACTTC. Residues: CASSLEADYEQYF.

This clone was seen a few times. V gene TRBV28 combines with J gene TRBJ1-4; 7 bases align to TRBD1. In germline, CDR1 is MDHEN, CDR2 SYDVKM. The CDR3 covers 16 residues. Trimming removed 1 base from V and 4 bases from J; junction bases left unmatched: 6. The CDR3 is CASSLSGQEYNEKLFF. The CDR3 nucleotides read TGTGCCAGCAGTTTATCAGGACAGGAGTATAATGAAAAACTGTTTTTT.

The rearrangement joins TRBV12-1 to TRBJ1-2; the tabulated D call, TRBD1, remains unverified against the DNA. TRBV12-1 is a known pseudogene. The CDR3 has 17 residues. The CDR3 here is CASSSMGPGHRKGGYTF. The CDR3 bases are TGTGCCAGCAGCTCCATGGGTCCGGGACACCGTAAAGGCGGCTACACCTTC.

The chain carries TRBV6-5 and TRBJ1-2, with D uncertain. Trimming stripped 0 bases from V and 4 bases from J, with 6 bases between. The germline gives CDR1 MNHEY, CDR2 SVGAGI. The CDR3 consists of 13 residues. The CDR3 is CASSYSVPYGYTF. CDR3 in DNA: TGTGCCAGCAGTTACTCGGTCCCCTATGGCTACACCTTC.

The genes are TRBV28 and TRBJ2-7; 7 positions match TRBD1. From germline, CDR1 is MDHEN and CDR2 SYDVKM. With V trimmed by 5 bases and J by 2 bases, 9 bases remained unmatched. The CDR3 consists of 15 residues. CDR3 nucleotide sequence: TGTGCCAGCAGTCCCACCCTAGGGACAGCCTACGAGCAGTACTTC. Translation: CASSPTLGTAYEQYF.

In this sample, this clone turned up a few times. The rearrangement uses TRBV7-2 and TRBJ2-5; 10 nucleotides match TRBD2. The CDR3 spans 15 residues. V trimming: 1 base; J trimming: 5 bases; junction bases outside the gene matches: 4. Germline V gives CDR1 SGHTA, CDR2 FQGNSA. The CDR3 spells CASSLGQRGGETQYF. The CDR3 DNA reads TGTGCCAGCAGCTTAGGCCAGCGGGGGGGTGAGACCCAGTACTTC.

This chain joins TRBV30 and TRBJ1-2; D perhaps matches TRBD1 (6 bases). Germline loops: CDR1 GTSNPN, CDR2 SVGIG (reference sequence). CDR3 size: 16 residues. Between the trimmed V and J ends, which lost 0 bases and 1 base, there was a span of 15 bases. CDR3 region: CAWSVIKGHYNYGYTF. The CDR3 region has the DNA TGTGCCTGGAGTGTCATTAAGGGACATTATAACTATGGCTACACCTTC.

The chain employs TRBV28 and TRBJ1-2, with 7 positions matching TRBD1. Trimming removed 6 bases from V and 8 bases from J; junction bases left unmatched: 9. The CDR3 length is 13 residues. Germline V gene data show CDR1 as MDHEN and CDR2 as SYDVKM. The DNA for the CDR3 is TGTGCCAGCAGCCCACAGGGGTTGGGGGGCTACACCTTC. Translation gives CASSPQGLGGYTF.

This CDR3 is CSTSPGYEQYF. In DNA form, the CDR3 reads TGCAGTACGTCACCCGGGTACGAGCAGTACTTC. The chain has TRBV20-1 and TRBJ2-7; D is unresolved. The CDR3 runs 11 residues. The V end was cut by 8 bases, the J end by 4 bases, with 12 bases between. CDR1 is DFQATT, CDR2 SNEGSKA, per germline (reference sequence).

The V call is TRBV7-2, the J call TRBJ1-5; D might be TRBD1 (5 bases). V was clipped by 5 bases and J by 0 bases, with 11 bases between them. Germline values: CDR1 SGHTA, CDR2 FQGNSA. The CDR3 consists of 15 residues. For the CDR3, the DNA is TGTGCCAGCAGCCCGGACAAGGATAGCAATCAGCCCCAGCATTTT. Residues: CASSPDKDSNQPQHF.

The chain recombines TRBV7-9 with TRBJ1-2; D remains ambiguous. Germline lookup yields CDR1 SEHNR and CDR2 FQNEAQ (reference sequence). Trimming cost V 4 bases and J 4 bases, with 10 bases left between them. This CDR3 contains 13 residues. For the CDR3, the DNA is TGTGCCAGCAGCTCCAACGGGGTCTATGGCTACACCTTC. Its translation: CASSSNGVYGYTF.

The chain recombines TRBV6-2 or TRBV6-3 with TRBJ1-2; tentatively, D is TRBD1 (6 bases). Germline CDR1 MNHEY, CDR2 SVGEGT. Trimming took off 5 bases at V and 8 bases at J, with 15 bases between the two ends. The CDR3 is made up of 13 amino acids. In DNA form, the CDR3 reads TGTGCCAGCAGTATAGGAACAGGGTTCGGCTACACCTTC. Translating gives CASSIGTGFGYTF.

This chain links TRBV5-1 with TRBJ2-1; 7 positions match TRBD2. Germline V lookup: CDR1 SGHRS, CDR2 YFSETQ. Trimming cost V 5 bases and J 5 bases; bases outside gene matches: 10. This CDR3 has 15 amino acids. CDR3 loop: CASSRSGGRDNEQFF. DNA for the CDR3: TGCGCCAGCAGTAGGTCGGGGGGACGAGACAATGAGCAGTTCTTC.

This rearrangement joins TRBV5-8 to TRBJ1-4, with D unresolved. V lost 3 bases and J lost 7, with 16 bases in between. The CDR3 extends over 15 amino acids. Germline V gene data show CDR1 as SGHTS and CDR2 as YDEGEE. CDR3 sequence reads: CASSSPQARREKLFF. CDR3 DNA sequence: TGTGCCAGCAGCTCACCGCAGGCGCGTCGTGAAAAACTGTTTTTT. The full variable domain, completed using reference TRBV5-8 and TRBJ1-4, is EAGVTQSPTHLIKTRGQQATLRCSPISGHTSVYWYQQALGLGLQFLLWYDEGEERNRGNFPPRFSGRQFPNYSSELNVNALELEDSALYLCASSSPQARREKLFFGSGTQLSVL.

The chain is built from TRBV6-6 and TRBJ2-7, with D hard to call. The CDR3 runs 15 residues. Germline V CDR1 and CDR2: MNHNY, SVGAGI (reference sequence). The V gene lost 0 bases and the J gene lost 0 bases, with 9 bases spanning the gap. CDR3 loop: CASSYSQPSSYEQYF. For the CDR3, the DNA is TGTGCCAGCAGTTACTCGCAGCCCAGCTCCTACGAGCAGTACTTC.

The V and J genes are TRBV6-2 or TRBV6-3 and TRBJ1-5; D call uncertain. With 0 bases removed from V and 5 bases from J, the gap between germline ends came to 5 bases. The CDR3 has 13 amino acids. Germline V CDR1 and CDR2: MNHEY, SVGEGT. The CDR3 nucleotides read TGTGCCAGCAGTTACTCGCGGGATCAGCCCCAGCATTTT. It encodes CASSYSRDQPQHF.

CDR3 DNA sequence: TGTGCCAGCAGCGTAGAGACAGGGGGTGGTAAGCAGTACTTC. Amino acids: CASSVETGGGKQYF. This rearrangement joins TRBV9 to TRBJ2-7; 9 bases line up with TRBD1. The J segment lost 8 bases and the V segment lost 0 bases, leaving 6 bases of the junction unmatched. Germline V gene lookup returns CDR1 SGDLS and CDR2 YYNGEE. This CDR3 comprises 14 residues.

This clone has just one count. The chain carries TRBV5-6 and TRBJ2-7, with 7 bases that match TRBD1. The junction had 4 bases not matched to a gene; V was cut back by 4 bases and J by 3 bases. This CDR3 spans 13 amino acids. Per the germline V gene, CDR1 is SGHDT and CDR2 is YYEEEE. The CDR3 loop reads CASSRQGLYEQYF. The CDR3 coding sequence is TGTGCCAGCAGCCGACAGGGTCTCTACGAGCAGTACTTC.

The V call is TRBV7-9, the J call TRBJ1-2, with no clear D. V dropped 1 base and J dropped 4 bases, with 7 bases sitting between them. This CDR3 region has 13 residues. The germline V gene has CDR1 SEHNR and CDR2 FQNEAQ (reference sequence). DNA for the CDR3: TGTGCCAGCAGCTTAGACGCACCCTATGGCTACACCTTC. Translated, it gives CASSLDAPYGYTF.

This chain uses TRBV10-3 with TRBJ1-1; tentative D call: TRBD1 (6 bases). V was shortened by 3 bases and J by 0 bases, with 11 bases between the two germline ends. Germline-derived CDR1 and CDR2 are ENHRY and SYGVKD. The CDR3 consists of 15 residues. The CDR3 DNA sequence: TGTGCCATCAGTGATACAGGGAGGGTGAACACTGAAGCTTTCTTT. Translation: CAISDTGRVNTEAFF.